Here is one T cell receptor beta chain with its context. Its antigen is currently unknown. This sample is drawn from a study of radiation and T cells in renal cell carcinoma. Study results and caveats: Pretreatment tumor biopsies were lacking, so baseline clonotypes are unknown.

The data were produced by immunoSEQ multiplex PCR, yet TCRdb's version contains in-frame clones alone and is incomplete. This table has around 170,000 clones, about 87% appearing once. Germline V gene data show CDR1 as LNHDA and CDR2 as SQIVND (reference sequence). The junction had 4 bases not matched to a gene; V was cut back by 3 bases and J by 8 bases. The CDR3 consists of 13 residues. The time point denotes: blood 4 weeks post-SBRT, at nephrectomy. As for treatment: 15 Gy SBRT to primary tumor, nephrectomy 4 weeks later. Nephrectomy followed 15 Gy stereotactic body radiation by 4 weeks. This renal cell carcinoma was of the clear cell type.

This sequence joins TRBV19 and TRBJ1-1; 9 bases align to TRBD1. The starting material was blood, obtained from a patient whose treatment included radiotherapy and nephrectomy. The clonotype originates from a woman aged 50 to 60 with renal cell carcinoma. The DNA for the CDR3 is TGTGCCAGTAGTATTCGGGACAGGGTAGAAGCTTTCTTT. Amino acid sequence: CASSIRDRVEAFF.